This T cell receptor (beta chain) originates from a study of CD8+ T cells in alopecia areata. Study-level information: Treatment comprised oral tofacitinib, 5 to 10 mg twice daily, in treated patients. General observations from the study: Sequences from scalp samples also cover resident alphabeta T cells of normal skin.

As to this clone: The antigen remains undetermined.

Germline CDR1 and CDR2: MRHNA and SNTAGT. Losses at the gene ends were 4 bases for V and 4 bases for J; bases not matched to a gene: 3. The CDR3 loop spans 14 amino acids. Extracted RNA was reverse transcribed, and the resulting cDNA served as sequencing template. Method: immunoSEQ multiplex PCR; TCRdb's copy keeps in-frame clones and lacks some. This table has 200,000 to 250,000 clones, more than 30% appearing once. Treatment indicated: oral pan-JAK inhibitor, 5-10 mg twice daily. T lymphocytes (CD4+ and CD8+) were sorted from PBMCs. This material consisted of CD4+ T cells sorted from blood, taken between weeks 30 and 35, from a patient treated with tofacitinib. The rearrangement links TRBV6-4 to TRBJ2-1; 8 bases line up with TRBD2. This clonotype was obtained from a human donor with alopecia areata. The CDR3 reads CASSAGGAYNEQFF. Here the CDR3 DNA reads TGTGCCAGCAGTGCCGGGGGGGCGTACAATGAGCAGTTCTTC.